This T cell receptor (beta chain) was sequenced in a study of blood T cell repertoires in COVID-19. Overall study context: Acute and convalescent COVID-19 samples came from the United States, Italy and Spain.

From germline, CDR1 is MNHEY and CDR2 SVGAGI. The CDR3 is 12 amino acids. V lost 4 bases and J lost 4, with 5 bases in between. As concerns this clone: The same CDR3 is also encoded by other DNA sequences in this sample.

Profiled with immunoSEQ multiplex PCR; TCRdb holds only in-frame clones, not every one. The repertoire has under 250,000 clones, less than 90% of them found once; the top ten carry 5.5% to 8%. The chain couples TRBV6-5 to TRBJ1-5; D uncertain. The TCR comes from a man between 60 and 75 years old with acute or convalescent COVID-19. Sequencing was done on a sample of peripheral blood. The CDR3 sequence is CASSSQNQPQHF. The CDR3 DNA reads TGTGCCAGCAGTTCCCAAAATCAGCCCCAGCATTTT.